The 10 T cell receptor beta chains below come from one sample, sequenced in a study of blood T cell repertoires in COVID-19. TCRdb keeps only in-frame clones here, not all; method: immunoSEQ multiplex PCR. The table shows about 40,000 clones, with roughly 85% occurring only once. Material: peripheral blood. All receptors derive from a human donor in a cohort sampled during active COVID-19.

In DNA form, the CDR3 reads TGTGCCAGCACCACAGGGGGAGATACGCAGTATTTT. Amino acid sequence: CASTTGGDTQYF. J is TRBJ2-3 and V is TRBV6-5, with TRBD1 matching over 8 bases. Germline V CDR1 and CDR2: MNHEY, SVGAGI. Losses at the gene ends were 7 bases for V and 5 bases for J; bases not matched to a gene: 2. CDR3 length: 12 residues.

J is TRBJ1-2 and V is TRBV7-3, with TRBD1 as a possible D gene (5 bases). Germline V gene lookup returns CDR1 SGHTA and CDR2 FQGTGA. This CDR3 contains 15 residues. V gave up 5 bases and J gave up 6 bases, with 19 bases separating them. CDR3 sequence: CASSRSPGGRDGYTF. The CDR3 nucleotides are TGTGCCAGCAGCCGAAGTCCCGGGGGACGGGATGGCTACACCTTC.

V and J are TRBV11-2 and TRBJ1-1; 7 bases fit TRBD1. Trimming at V came to 7 bases and at J to 1 base, leaving 6 bases not matched to a gene. Germline lookup yields CDR1 SGHAT and CDR2 FQNNGV. The CDR3 is 14 residues long. The CDR3 is CASKEGAGNTEAFF. CDR3 DNA: TGTGCCAGCAAGGAGGGGGCGGGGAACACTGAAGCTTTCTTT.

With regard to this clone: A junction end diverges from the germline sequence, so it may reflect a read error. The chain's CDR3 is CASTGYRGRPTF. CDR3 coding DNA: TGTGCCAGCACCGGCTACAGGGGGCGCCCCACTTTC. This rearrangement joins TRBV12-3 or TRBV12-4 to TRBJ2-7; 9 bases are a match to TRBD1. The CDR3 has 12 amino acids.

In this sample, this clone turned up once. V gene TRBV10-3 combines with J gene TRBJ2-7; 8 bases match TRBD2. Per germline, CDR1 ENHRY and CDR2 SYGVKD. The CDR3 is made up of 13 amino acids. J was trimmed by 6 bases and V by 3 bases; bases with no gene match: 4. CDR3 in amino acids: CAISDPGGAEQYF. The CDR3 DNA reads as TGTGCCATCAGTGACCCCGGGGGGGCCGAGCAGTACTTC.

CDR3 residues: CASSSLAGVYNEQFF. For the CDR3, the DNA is TGTGCCAGCAGCTCCTTAGCGGGGGTATACAATGAGCAGTTCTTC. This chain links TRBV11-1 with TRBJ2-1; 9 positions match TRBD2. Germline-derived CDR1 and CDR2 are SGHAT and FQDESV (reference sequence). V shed 4 bases and J 4 bases; nucleotides not matched to a gene: 5. The CDR3 covers 15 residues.

The chain recombines TRBV19 with TRBJ2-3, with 11 bases that match TRBD2. The germline gives CDR1 LNHDA, CDR2 SQIVND (reference sequence). There are 14 residues in the CDR3. V was pared by 9 bases and J by 6 bases, with 8 bases of the junction left unmatched. The CDR3 DNA reads as TGTGCCAGCGCGTTAACTAGCGGGGGTGATACGCAGTATTTT. Translated: CASALTSGGDTQYF.

This clone was detected once. The V and J genes are TRBV9 and TRBJ2-2; D gene uncertain. The germline V gene has CDR1 SGDLS and CDR2 YYNGEE. This CDR3 is 13 amino acids long. Trimming cost V 3 bases and J 7 bases, with 10 bases left between them. The CDR3 loop reads CASSAVAGGELFF. DNA of the CDR3: TGTGCCAGCAGCGCAGTAGCTGGCGGGGAGCTGTTTTTT.

With respect to this clone: Other nucleotide sequences from this sample produce the same CDR3. The gene calls are TRBV7-9 and TRBJ1-4; D call uncertain. CDR3 length: 16 residues. V lost 3 bases to trimming and J lost 0 bases, with 11 bases between them. Germline CDR1 reads SEHNR; CDR2 reads FQNEAQ (reference sequence). CDR3 protein: CASSLGGQATNEKLFF. The CDR3 region has the DNA TGTGCCAGCAGCTTGGGCGGGCAGGCAACTAATGAAAAACTGTTTTTT. Drawing the rest from reference TRBV7-9 and TRBJ1-4, the complete variable domain is DTGVSQNPRHKITKRGQNVTFRCDPISEHNRLYWYRQTLGQGPEFLTYFQNEAQLEKSRLLSDRFSAERPKGSFSTLEIQRTEQGDSAMYLCASSLGGQATNEKLFFGSGTQLSVL.

The chain recombines TRBV29-1 with TRBJ1-5, with D perhaps TRBD1 (6 bases). The V gene lost 4 bases and the J gene lost 2 bases, with 18 bases spanning the gap. Germline V CDR1 and CDR2: SQVTM, ANQGSEA. The CDR3 extends over 16 amino acids. The CDR3 nucleotides read TGCAGCGTTGTAATTGGGGGGGGGCAGGGCAATCAGCCCCAGCATTTT. The encoded protein is CSVVIGGGQGNQPQHF.